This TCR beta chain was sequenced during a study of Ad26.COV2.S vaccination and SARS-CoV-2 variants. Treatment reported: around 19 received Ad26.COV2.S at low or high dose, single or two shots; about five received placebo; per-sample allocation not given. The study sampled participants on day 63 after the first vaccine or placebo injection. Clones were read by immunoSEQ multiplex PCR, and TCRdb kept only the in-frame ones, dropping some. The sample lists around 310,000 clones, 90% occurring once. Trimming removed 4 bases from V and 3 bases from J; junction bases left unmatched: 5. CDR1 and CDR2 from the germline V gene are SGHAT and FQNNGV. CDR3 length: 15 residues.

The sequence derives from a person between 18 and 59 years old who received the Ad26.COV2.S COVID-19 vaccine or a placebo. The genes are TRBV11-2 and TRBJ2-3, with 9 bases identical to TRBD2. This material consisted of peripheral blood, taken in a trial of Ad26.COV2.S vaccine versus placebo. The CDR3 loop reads CASSYEGLATDTQYF. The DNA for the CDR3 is TGTGCCAGCAGCTACGAGGGACTAGCAACAGATACGCAGTATTTT.